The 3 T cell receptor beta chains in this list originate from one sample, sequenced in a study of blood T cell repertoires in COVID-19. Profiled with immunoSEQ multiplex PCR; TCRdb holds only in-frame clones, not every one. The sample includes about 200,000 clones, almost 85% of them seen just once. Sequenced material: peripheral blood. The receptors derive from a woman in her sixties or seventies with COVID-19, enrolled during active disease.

The CDR3 sequence: CASQGGRFTGELFF. In DNA, the CDR3 is TGTGCCAGCCAAGGGGGCCGATTCACCGGGGAGCTGTTTTTT. The rearrangement links TRBV25-1 to TRBJ2-2; 7 nucleotides agree with TRBD1. V trimming: 8 bases; J trimming: 4 bases; junction bases outside the gene matches: 7. The germline CDR1 and CDR2 sequences are MGHDK and SYGVNS. The CDR3 loop spans 14 amino acids.

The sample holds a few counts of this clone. The CDR3 DNA is TGTGCCAGCAGCTTCGAGACAGGGATGAACACTGAAGCTTTCTTT. This encodes CASSFETGMNTEAFF. The rearrangement uses TRBV5-8 and TRBJ1-1, with 7 bases that match TRBD1. Germline CDR1 is SGHTS and CDR2 is YDEGEE. V lost 2 bases to trimming and J lost 0 bases; unmatched junction nucleotides: 4. CDR3 length: 15 amino acids.

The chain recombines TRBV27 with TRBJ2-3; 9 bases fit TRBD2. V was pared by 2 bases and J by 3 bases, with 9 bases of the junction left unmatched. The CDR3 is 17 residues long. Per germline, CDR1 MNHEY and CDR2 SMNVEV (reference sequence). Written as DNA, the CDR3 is TGTGCCAGCAGTTTACCCCAACTAGCGGGTAGTACAGATACGCAGTATTTT. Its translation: CASSLPQLAGSTDTQYF.